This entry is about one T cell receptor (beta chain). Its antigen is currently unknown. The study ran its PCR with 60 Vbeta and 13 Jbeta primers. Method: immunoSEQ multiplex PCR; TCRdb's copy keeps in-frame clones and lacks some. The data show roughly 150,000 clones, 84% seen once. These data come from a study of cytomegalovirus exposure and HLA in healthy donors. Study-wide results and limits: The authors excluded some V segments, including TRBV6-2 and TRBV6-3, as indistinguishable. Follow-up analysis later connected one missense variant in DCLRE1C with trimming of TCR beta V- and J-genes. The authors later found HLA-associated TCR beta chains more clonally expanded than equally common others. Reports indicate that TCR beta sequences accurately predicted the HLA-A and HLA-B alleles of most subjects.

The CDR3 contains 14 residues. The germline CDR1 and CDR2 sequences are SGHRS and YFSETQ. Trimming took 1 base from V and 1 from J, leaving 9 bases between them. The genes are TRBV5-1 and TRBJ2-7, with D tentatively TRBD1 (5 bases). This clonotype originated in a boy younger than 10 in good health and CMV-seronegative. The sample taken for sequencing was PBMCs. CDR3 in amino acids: CASSLTQGSYEQYF. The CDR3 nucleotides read TGCGCCAGCAGCTTGACCCAGGGATCCTACGAGCAGTACTTC. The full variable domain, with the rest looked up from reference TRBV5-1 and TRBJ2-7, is KAGVTQTPRYLIKTRGQQVTLSCSPISGHRSVSWYQQTPGQGLQFLFEYFSETQRNKGNFPGRFSGRQFSNSRSEMNVSTLELGDSALYLCASSLTQGSYEQYFGPGTRLTVT.